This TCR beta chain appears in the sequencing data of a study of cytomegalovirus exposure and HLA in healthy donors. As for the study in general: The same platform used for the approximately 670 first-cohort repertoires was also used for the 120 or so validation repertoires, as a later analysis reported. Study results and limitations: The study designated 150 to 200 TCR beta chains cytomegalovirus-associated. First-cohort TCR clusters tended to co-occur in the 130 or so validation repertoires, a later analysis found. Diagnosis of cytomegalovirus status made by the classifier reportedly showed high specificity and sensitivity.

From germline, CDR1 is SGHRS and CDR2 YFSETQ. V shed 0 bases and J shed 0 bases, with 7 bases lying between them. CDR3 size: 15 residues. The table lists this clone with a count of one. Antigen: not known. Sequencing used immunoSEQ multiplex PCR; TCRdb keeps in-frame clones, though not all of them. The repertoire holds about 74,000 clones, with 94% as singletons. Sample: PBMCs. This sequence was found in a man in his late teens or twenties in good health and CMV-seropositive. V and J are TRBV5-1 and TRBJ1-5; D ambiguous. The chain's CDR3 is CASSLDSHSNQPQHF. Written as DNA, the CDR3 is TGCGCCAGCAGCTTGGACAGCCATAGCAATCAGCCCCAGCATTTT.